These 32 T cell receptor beta chains share one sample of origin, sequenced in a study of T cell responses to AZD1222 COVID-19 vaccine. The method was immunoSEQ multiplex PCR; TCRdb's version includes in-frame clones alone and lacks a portion of them. Among roughly 100,000 clones listed, 88% were seen once. The specimen was peripheral blood, collected on day 0 of AZD1222 vaccination. The receptors were sampled from an adult in good health.

This chain joins TRBV7-2 and TRBJ2-7, with TRBD2 as a possible D gene (5 bases). Trimming pared 5 bases from V and 3 bases from J, leaving 17 bases between. Germline loops: CDR1 SGHTA, CDR2 FQGNSA. The CDR3 has 15 residues. CDR3 protein: CASSLSAFGNYEQYF. The CDR3 nucleotides read TGTGCCAGCAGCCTCTCTGCCTTCGGGAACTACGAGCAGTACTTC.

Points on this clone: One end of the junction is discordant with germline, which a read error may explain. J is TRBJ1-2 and V is TRBV11-2; the D gene is possibly TRBD1 (5 bases). Germline CDR1 is SGHAT and CDR2 is FQNNGV. This CDR3 is built from 12 residues. In nucleotides, the CDR3 is TGTGCCAGCAGCCCAGCGGGACCCCCCTTCTCCTTC. It codes for CASSPAGPPFSF.

V and J are TRBV7-2 and TRBJ2-7; 15 bases match TRBD2. The germline V gene encodes CDR1 SGHTA and CDR2 FQGNSA. The CDR3 runs to 15 residues. With V trimmed by 4 bases and J by 4 bases, 2 bases remained unmatched. The CDR3 region has the DNA TGTGCCAGCAGCTCCGGACTAGCGGGAGGGTACGAGCAGTACTTC. Translating it yields CASSSGLAGGYEQYF.

The chain is built from TRBV21-1 and TRBJ2-3; the table gives TRBD2 as D, unverified against the DNA. TRBV21-1 is shown as a pseudogene. The CDR3 is made up of 19 amino acids. The DNA of the CDR3 is TGTGCCAGCAGCAAAGTGGTAGGACTAGCGGGAGTCGGCACAGATACGCAGTATTTT. It translates to CASSKVVGLAGVGTDTQYF.

The DNA of the CDR3 is TGTGCCAGCAGCCAAGGTACCAGGGTATTGTGGATCGAGCAGTACTTC. Its protein is CASSQGTRVLWIEQYF. The chain couples TRBV3-1 (or the pseudogene TRBV3-2) to TRBJ2-7, with a weak D call TRBD1 (5 bases). The CDR3 totals 16 residues. The V and J ends lost 1 base and 6 bases respectively, with 19 bases between them. Germline loops: CDR1 LGHDT, CDR2 YNNKEL (reference sequence).

The chain links TRBV7-9 to TRBJ2-1; D call uncertain. CDR3 length: 12 residues. The ends were cut back, 5 bases at V and 12 bases at J, with 14 bases in the middle. Germline lookup yields CDR1 SEHNR and CDR2 FQNEAQ (reference sequence). CDR3 amino acids: CASSNSKSGQFF. The CDR3 nucleotides read TGTGCCAGCAGCAACTCCAAGAGTGGGCAGTTCTTC. The complete variable domain, with remaining parts taken from reference TRBV7-9 and TRBJ2-1, reads DTGVSQNPRHKITKRGQNVTFRCDPISEHNRLYWYRQTLGQGPEFLTYFQNEAQLEKSRLLSDRFSAERPKGSFSTLEIQRTEQGDSAMYLCASSNSKSGQFFGPGTRLTVL.

The chain couples TRBV5-1 to TRBJ1-5, with no clear D. CDR1 is SGHRS and CDR2 is YFSETQ in the germline V gene. V lost 0 bases, J lost 6 bases, and 7 bases lay in between. The CDR3 has 13 residues. This CDR3 reads CASSLAEGQPQHF. CDR3 nucleotide sequence: TGCGCCAGCAGCTTGGCCGAGGGTCAGCCCCAGCATTTT. Full variable domain (outside the CDR3, taken from reference TRBV5-1 and TRBJ1-5): KAGVTQTPRYLIKTRGQQVTLSCSPISGHRSVSWYQQTPGQGLQFLFEYFSETQRNKGNFPGRFSGRQFSNSRSEMNVSTLELGDSALYLCASSLAEGQPQHFGDGTRLSIL.

This clone has ten or more counts. CDR3 DNA: TGTGCCAGCAGTTACCTTACGGGGGTTACTGAAGCTTTCTTT. This translates into CASSYLTGVTEAFF. The rearrangement joins TRBV2 to TRBJ1-1; the D gene is possibly TRBD1 (5 bases). The CDR3 contains 14 residues. Germline loops: CDR1 SNHLY, CDR2 FYNNEI. The V and J ends lost 5 bases and 5 bases respectively, with 15 bases between them.

V usage is TRBV7-9 and J usage is TRBJ2-5; TRBD2 matches 9 bases. The CDR3 contains 16 residues. Germline loops: CDR1 SEHNR, CDR2 FQNEAQ (reference sequence). Germline trimming cut 2 bases from V and 5 bases from J; bases unmatched to any gene: 9. This CDR3 reads CASSLMIAGAGETQYF. As DNA, the CDR3 is TGTGCCAGCAGCTTAATGATAGCGGGAGCTGGTGAGACCCAGTACTTC.

The table lists this clone with a count of one. The rearrangement uses TRBV9 and TRBJ2-3; 9 bases are shared with TRBD2. CDR1 and CDR2 (germline): SGDLS, YYNGEE. The CDR3 consists of 16 residues. With V trimmed by 6 bases and J by 0 bases, 8 bases remained unmatched. For the CDR3, the DNA is TGTGCCAGCACCCGAGCGGGAGGAACTAGCACAGATACGCAGTATTTT. Translating it yields CASTRAGGTSTDTQYF.

The chain carries TRBV27 and TRBJ1-1; TRBD1 aligns across 7 bases. The CDR3 runs to 15 residues. V trimming: 5 bases; J trimming: 1 base; junction bases outside the gene matches: 7. Germline V gene lookup returns CDR1 MNHEY and CDR2 SMNVEV (reference sequence). The CDR3: CASSPRGQRNTEAFF. In DNA form, the CDR3 reads TGTGCCAGCAGTCCCCGGGGACAGCGGAACACTGAAGCTTTCTTT.

The chain recombines TRBV24-1 with TRBJ1-1, with D perhaps matching TRBD1 (6 bases). Germline values: CDR1 KGHDR, CDR2 SFDVKD. The CDR3 runs to 13 residues. V was clipped by 9 bases and J by 0 bases, with 10 bases between them. CDR3 in DNA: TGTGCCACCGCGGACAGCCTGAACACTGAAGCTTTCTTT. Protein product: CATADSLNTEAFF.

Concerning this clone: Other DNA sequences from this sample encode an identical CDR3 as well. V gene TRBV28 combines with J gene TRBJ1-5, with no clear D. CDR1 is MDHEN and CDR2 is SYDVKM in the germline V gene. V lost 5 bases to trimming and J lost 4 bases, with 3 bases between them. The CDR3 sequence is 11 residues long. The CDR3 loop is CASSPNQPQHF. CDR3 DNA sequence: TGTGCCAGCAGTCCGAATCAGCCCCAGCATTTT.

The V gene is TRBV14, the J gene TRBJ2-1, with 12 bases identical to TRBD2. The CDR3 is made up of 14 amino acids. The germline V gene encodes CDR1 SGHDN and CDR2 FVKESK. Trimming cost V 5 bases and J 7 bases; bases outside gene matches: 3. In DNA, the CDR3 is TGTGCCAGCAGCGTGACTAGCGGGAGTAATGAGCAGTTCTTC. Amino acid sequence: CASSVTSGSNEQFF.

This sequence joins TRBV11-3 and TRBJ2-2; D tentatively reads TRBD1 or TRBD2 (5 bases each). Germline loops: CDR1 SGHNT, CDR2 YENEEA. The CDR3 is 15 amino acids. Between the trimmed V and J ends, which lost 2 bases and 2 bases, there was a span of 9 bases. This CDR3 is CASSLRGTNTGELFF. The CDR3 DNA reads as TGTGCCAGCAGCTTAAGAGGGACCAACACCGGGGAGCTGTTTTTT.

The chain recombines TRBV24-1 with TRBJ1-1; D remains unclear. CDR3 length equals 15 residues. The germline V and J ends were trimmed by 3 bases and 0 bases, with 10 bases remaining between them. Germline V gene data show CDR1 as KGHDR and CDR2 as SFDVKD. The CDR3, as DNA: TGTGCCACCAGTGATGGAGCAGACATGAACACTGAAGCTTTCTTT. Its translation is CATSDGADMNTEAFF.

The rearrangement joins TRBV9 to TRBJ2-1, with 10 bases aligning to TRBD2. V gave up 4 bases and J gave up 0 bases; unmatched junction bases: 13. This CDR3 comprises 19 residues. Germline lookup yields CDR1 SGDLS and CDR2 YYNGEE. The CDR3 protein is CASSPRSGRARSSYNEQFF. CDR3 coding DNA: TGTGCCAGCAGCCCGAGGAGCGGGAGGGCCCGGAGCTCCTACAATGAGCAGTTCTTC.

The table lists this clone with a count of one. The gene calls are TRBV29-1 and TRBJ2-1; D not resolved. The CDR3 length is 10 residues. Germline V lookup: CDR1 SQVTM, CDR2 ANQGSEA. The germline V and J ends were trimmed by 2 bases and 14 bases, with 10 bases remaining between them. The chain's CDR3 is CSVESPEKFF. DNA of the CDR3: TGCAGCGTTGAAAGCCCGGAGAAGTTCTTC.

The rearrangement links TRBV28 to TRBJ2-1; 8 bases align to TRBD2. CDR3 size: 13 residues. Germline assignment: CDR1 MDHEN and CDR2 SYDVKM. V shed 7 bases, J shed 6 bases, and the junction held 5 bases outside the gene matches. CDR3 protein: CASKLAGSNEQFF. The CDR3 nucleotides read TGTGCCAGCAAATTAGCGGGAAGCAATGAGCAGTTCTTC.

The chain has TRBV20-1 and TRBJ1-2; D is ambiguous. The CDR3 is 9 amino acids. V was shortened by 8 bases and J by 3 bases, with 4 bases between the two germline ends. Germline CDR1 DFQATT, CDR2 SNEGSKA (reference sequence). CDR3 in DNA: TGCAGTCCCTACTATGGCTACACCTTC. Protein product: CSPYYGYTF.

The chain joins TRBV5-1 to TRBJ2-1, with D perhaps TRBD2 (5 bases). Germline V lookup: CDR1 SGHRS, CDR2 YFSETQ. The CDR3 totals 15 residues. V lost 0 bases and J 5 bases, leaving 12 bases between the germline ends. CDR3 coding DNA: TGCGCCAGCAGCTTGGTAGCGACAACCCACAATGAGCAGTTCTTC. This encodes CASSLVATTHNEQFF. The whole variable domain, remainder taken from reference TRBV5-1 and TRBJ2-1, is KAGVTQTPRYLIKTRGQQVTLSCSPISGHRSVSWYQQTPGQGLQFLFEYFSETQRNKGNFPGRFSGRQFSNSRSEMNVSTLELGDSALYLCASSLVATTHNEQFFGPGTRLTVL.

This chain joins TRBV27 and TRBJ2-2; TRBD2 might be the D (6 bases). Germline lookup yields CDR1 MNHEY and CDR2 SMNVEV (reference sequence). V was pared by 6 bases and J by 7 bases, with 24 bases between. This CDR3 contains 17 residues. The CDR3 nucleotides read TGTGCCAGCAGGGTACTGGGGTCTAGCTCGCGGGGCGGGGAGCTGTTTTTT. Translating it yields CASRVLGSSSRGGELFF.

The chain links TRBV3-1 (or the pseudogene TRBV3-2) to TRBJ2-3; 15 bases map to TRBD2. The J segment lost 6 bases and the V segment lost 4 bases, leaving 5 bases of the junction unmatched. The CDR3 loop spans 16 amino acids. Germline values: CDR1 LGHDT, CDR2 YNNKEL (reference sequence). The CDR3 reads CASSLRTSGRGDTQYF. Written as DNA, the CDR3 is TGTGCCAGCAGCCTACGGACTAGCGGGAGGGGGGATACGCAGTATTTT.

This chain uses TRBV5-4 with TRBJ2-5; either TRBD1 or TRBD2 may supply D (5 bases each). CDR1 and CDR2 (germline): SGHNT, YYREEE (reference sequence). The CDR3 has 15 amino acids. V lost 0 bases to trimming and J lost 5 bases, with 14 bases between them. The CDR3 nucleotides read TGTGCCAGCAGCTTGGCCGGTGGGGGAAGGGAGACCCAGTACTTC. Translating it yields CASSLAGGGRETQYF.

This clone appeared once. The chain is built from TRBV2 and TRBJ2-7; TRBD1 agrees at 8 bases. V was pared by 7 bases and J by 4 bases, with 9 bases of the junction left unmatched. Per the germline V gene, CDR1 is SNHLY and CDR2 is FYNNEI. CDR3 length equals 14 residues. This CDR3 is CASISDRAEYEQYF. The CDR3 DNA reads TGTGCCAGCATTTCGGACAGGGCAGAGTACGAGCAGTACTTC.

This chain joins TRBV6-5 and TRBJ2-2; TRBD2 agrees at 7 bases. The V gene's germline CDR1 is MNHEY and CDR2 SVGAGI. V lost 8 bases, J lost 7 bases, and 4 bases stayed unmatched. The CDR3 loop spans 12 amino acids. CDR3 sequence reads: CASLERGGELFF. The DNA for the CDR3 is TGTGCCAGCCTCGAGCGGGGCGGGGAGCTGTTTTTT.

CDR3 nucleotide sequence: TGCGCCAGCAGCGCGGGACTAGCGGCTAGCACAGATACGCAGTATTTT. Translation: CASSAGLAASTDTQYF. V usage is TRBV5-1 and J usage is TRBJ2-3, with 11 bases lining up with TRBD2. Germline loops: CDR1 SGHRS, CDR2 YFSETQ. V trimming: 4 bases; J trimming: 0 bases; junction bases outside the gene matches: 4. The CDR3 totals 16 residues.

The chain carries TRBV25-1 and TRBJ1-6; the D is unclear. The germline V and J ends were trimmed by 4 bases and 7 bases, with 5 bases remaining between them. This CDR3 is 12 amino acids long. CDR1 and CDR2 (germline): MGHDK, SYGVNS. As DNA, the CDR3 is TGTGCCAGCAGTGTCCGAAATTCACCCCTCCACTTT. It specifies CASSVRNSPLHF.

The V and J genes are TRBV6-5 and TRBJ1-5; no definite D call. In germline, CDR1 is MNHEY, CDR2 SVGAGI. CDR3 length: 12 residues. V lost 7 bases and J 3 bases, leaving 7 bases between the germline ends. Written as DNA, the CDR3 is TGTGCCAGCACTTTGAACAATCAGCCCCAGCATTTT. It encodes CASTLNNQPQHF.

A few counts support this clone. This chain joins TRBV2 and TRBJ1-2; D unclear. This CDR3 is 13 amino acids long. Germline loops: CDR1 SNHLY, CDR2 FYNNEI. V was clipped by 3 bases and J by 0 bases, with 5 bases between them. The CDR3 spells CASSDRTNYGYTF. CDR3 nucleotides: TGTGCCAGCAGTGACCGAACTAACTATGGCTACACCTTC.

The chain links TRBV29-1 to TRBJ2-3; D is unclear. With 1 base removed from V and 0 bases from J, the gap between germline ends came to 5 bases. This CDR3 comprises 13 residues. The germline CDR1 and CDR2 sequences are SQVTM and ANQGSEA. For the CDR3, the DNA is TGCAGCGTTGAAGGGGTCAGCACAGATACGCAGTATTTT. Translating gives CSVEGVSTDTQYF.

This clone appeared a single time. CDR3 loop: CASSFASLQFF. The CDR3, as DNA: TGTGCCAGCAGCTTCGCCAGCCTTCAGTTCTTC. The rearrangement joins TRBV7-9 to TRBJ2-1; D remains unclear. Trimming took 3 bases from V and 13 from J, leaving 10 bases between them. The germline CDR1 and CDR2 sequences are SEHNR and FQNEAQ (reference sequence). The CDR3 runs to 11 residues. Combining the CDR3 with reference TRBV7-9 and TRBJ2-1 gives the whole variable domain DTGVSQNPRHKITKRGQNVTFRCDPISEHNRLYWYRQTLGQGPEFLTYFQNEAQLEKSRLLSDRFSAERPKGSFSTLEIQRTEQGDSAMYLCASSFASLQFFGPGTRLTVL.